The rows below give T cell receptor beta chains drawn from one sample of a study of CD8+CD57+ T cells in acquired aplastic anemia. Each CDR3 protein gets one entry after TCRdb re-called the reads with MiXCR. Among under 250,000 distinct CDR3 sequences listed, approximately 65% were seen once. The sample consisted of sorted CD4+, CD8+, or CD8+CD57+ T cells (not recorded which) from PBMCs. The receptors were sampled from a human donor with aplastic anemia. Both conserved end residues are part of each CDR3. The D gene is left open where the match is weak. Not all rows give a size; the values are once, few, many and, for expanded clones, a class.

clone_size,d_call,v_call,j_call,cdr3_nt,cdr3_aa
NA,TRBD1,TRBV10-3,TRBJ2-7,TGTGCCATCAGTACCGGGACAGGGGACCCCGTGTCCTACGAGCAGTACTTC,CAISTGTGDPVSYEQYF
once,NA,TRBV7-2,TRBJ1-2,TGTGCCAGCAGCACTGTAACAGGGAATGGCTACACCTTC,CASSTVTGNGYTF
few,NA,TRBV10-1,TRBJ2-3,TGCGCCAGCGAACGAGGGTGGCACTCCACAGATACGCAGTATTTT,CASERGWHSTDTQYF
NA,TRBD1,TRBV5-6,TRBJ1-2,TGTGCCAGCAGCTTAGGGACAGGGGGAGATGGCTACACCTTC,CASSLGTGGDGYTF
NA,NA,TRBV2,TRBJ2-7,TGTGCCACTTCGACCGCAAGGTCCTACGAGCAGTACTTC,CATSTARSYEQYF
few,TRBD1,TRBV12-3/TRBV12-4,TRBJ1-5,TGTGCCAGCAGTTTAACCGGACAGGAGCAGCCCCAGCATTTT,CASSLTGQEQPQHF
few,NA,TRBV2,TRBJ2-3,TGTGCCACCAGTGACCGACGGGCAGATACGCAGTATTTT,CATSDRRADTQYF
NA,NA,TRBV12-3/TRBV12-4,TRBJ1-1,TGTGCCAGCAGTTTAAACAGGAGGAACACTGAAGCTTTCTTT,CASSLNRRNTEAFF
few,TRBD2,TRBV14,TRBJ2-5,TGTGCCAGCAGCCAATCACCCGGGGGACTAGCGGCCTTC,CASSQSPGGLAAF
NA,TRBD1,TRBV6-5,TRBJ1-2,TGTGCCAGCAGTTACTCCATAGATGCCGGGACAGGGGATGGCTACACCTTC,CASSYSIDAGTGDGYTF
few,NA,TRBV6-5,TRBJ1-6,TGTGCCAGCAGGCTGACAGGCAATTCACCCCTCCACTTT,CASRLTGNSPLHF
few,NA,TRBV20-1,TRBJ2-5,TGCAGTGCTAGTGCGGGACGCGGAGGGACCCAGTACTTC,CSASAGRGGTQYF
NA,NA,TRBV5-1,TRBJ2-5,TGCGCCAGCAGCTCGGAACGAGAGACCCAGTACTTC,CASSSERETQYF
NA,NA,TRBV15,TRBJ2-5,TGTGCCACCAGCAGATCCCCGAAGAGGTGGGGGGAAGAGACCCAGTACTTC,CATSRSPKRWGEETQYF
NA,NA,TRBV25-1,TRBJ1-3,TGTGCCAGCAGAAGCTCTGGAAACACCATATATTTT,CASRSSGNTIYF
once,TRBD1,TRBV20-1,TRBJ1-5,TGCAGTGCTAGAGCGGGACAGGGGAAGGGGCCCCAGCATTTT,CSARAGQGKGPQHF
NA,NA,TRBV29-1,TRBJ2-7,TGCAGCGTTCGGGAGCAGACCGACGAGCAGTACTTC,CSVREQTDEQYF
NA,NA,TRBV5-5,TRBJ2-5,TGTGCCAGCAGCTTGGAACAGTTGGACTCAGAGACCCAGTACTTC,CASSLEQLDSETQYF
NA,NA,TRBV7-9,TRBJ2-1,TGTGCCAGCAGCTTTGGCCGGTACAATGAGCAGTTCTTC,CASSFGRYNEQFF
NA,TRBD2,TRBV20-1,TRBJ2-5,TGCAGTGCTAGAGATGGGACTAACCAAGAGACCCAGTACTTC,CSARDGTNQETQYF
NA,NA,TRBV10-3,TRBJ2-3,TGTGCCATCAGCGGGAGGACAGGGAGCACAGATACGCAGTATTTT,CAISGRTGSTDTQYF
NA,TRBD2,TRBV12-3/TRBV12-4,TRBJ2-2,TGTGCCAGCAGCAATAGCGGGATCCACACCGGGGAGCTGTTTTTT,CASSNSGIHTGELFF
NA,NA,TRBV12-3/TRBV12-4,TRBJ2-2,TGTGCCAGCAGCCAAGCGGACACCGGGGAGCTGTTTTTT,CASSQADTGELFF
NA,NA,TRBV2,TRBJ1-1,TGTGCCAGCACCCTGGGCCCAGCCACCACTGAAGCTTTCTTT,CASTLGPATTEAFF
NA,TRBD1,TRBV12-3/TRBV12-4,TRBJ1-6,TGTGCCAGCAGTTCCCCCCCCGGGACAGGCAACCTCAATTCACCCCTCCACTTT,CASSSPPGTGNLNSPLHF
once,NA,TRBV7-2,TRBJ1-5,TGTGCCAGCAGCTTGAGTGGACAGTATCAGCCCCAGCATTTT,CASSLSGQYQPQHF
many,NA,TRBV7-8,TRBJ1-1,TGTGCCAGCAGCTTAGGGACAGCGAACACTGAAGCTTTCTTT,CASSLGTANTEAFF
NA,TRBD2,TRBV7-6,TRBJ2-3,TGTGCCAGCAGCCTCCTTGGGGGGGGACTAGCAGATCCAGATACGCAGTATTTT,CASSLLGGGLADPDTQYF
NA,NA,TRBV7-6,TRBJ2-1,TGTGCCAGCAGCTTAGGGGGGGGCCGGGCGTTCGATGGGCAGTTCTTC,CASSLGGGRAFDGQFF
few,NA,TRBV20-1,TRBJ1-2,TGCAGTGCAAGGGAACAGGGCCTTTTGTATGGCTACACCTTC,CSAREQGLLYGYTF
few,NA,TRBV19,TRBJ2-1,TGTGCCAGCCACCCGGGACAAAGCTCCTACAATGAGCAGTTCTTC,CASHPGQSSYNEQFF
NA,TRBD1,TRBV7-2,TRBJ2-5,TGTGCCAGCAGTCCTGGGGACAGTTTACAAGAGACCCAGTACTTC,CASSPGDSLQETQYF
NA,TRBD2,TRBV20-1,TRBJ2-1,TGCAGTGCTAGACGGGAGGGCCATGAGCAGTTCTTC,CSARREGHEQFF